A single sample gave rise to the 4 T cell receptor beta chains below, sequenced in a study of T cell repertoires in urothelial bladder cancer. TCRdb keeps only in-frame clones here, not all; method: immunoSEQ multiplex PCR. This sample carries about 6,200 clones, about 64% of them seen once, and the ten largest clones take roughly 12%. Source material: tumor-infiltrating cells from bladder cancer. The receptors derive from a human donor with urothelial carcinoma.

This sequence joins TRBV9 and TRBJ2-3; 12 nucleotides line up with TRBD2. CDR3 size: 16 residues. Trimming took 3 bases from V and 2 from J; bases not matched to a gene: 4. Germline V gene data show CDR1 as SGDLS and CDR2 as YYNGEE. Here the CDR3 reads CASSAGLAGPTDTQYF. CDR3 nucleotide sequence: TGTGCCAGCAGCGCCGGACTAGCGGGGCCCACAGATACGCAGTATTTT. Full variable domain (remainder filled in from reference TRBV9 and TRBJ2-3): DSGVTQTPKHLITATGQRVTLRCSPRSGDLSVYWYQQSLDQGLQFLIQYYNGEERAKGNILERFSAQQFPDLHSELNLSSLELGDSALYFCASSAGLAGPTDTQYFGPGTRLTVL.

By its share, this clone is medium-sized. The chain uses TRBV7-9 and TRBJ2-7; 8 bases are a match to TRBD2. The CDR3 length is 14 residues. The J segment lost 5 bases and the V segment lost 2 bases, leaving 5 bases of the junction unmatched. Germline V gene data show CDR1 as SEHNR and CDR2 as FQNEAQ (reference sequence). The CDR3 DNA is TGTGCCAGCAGCTTAAACAGCGGGGGAGACGAGCAGTACTTC. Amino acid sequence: CASSLNSGGDEQYF.

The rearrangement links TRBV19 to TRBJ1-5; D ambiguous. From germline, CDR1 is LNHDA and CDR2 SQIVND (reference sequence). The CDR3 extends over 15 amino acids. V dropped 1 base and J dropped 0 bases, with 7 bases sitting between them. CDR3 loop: CASSIGHTSNQPQHF. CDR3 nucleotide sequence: TGTGCCAGTAGTATAGGCCATACTAGCAATCAGCCCCAGCATTTT.

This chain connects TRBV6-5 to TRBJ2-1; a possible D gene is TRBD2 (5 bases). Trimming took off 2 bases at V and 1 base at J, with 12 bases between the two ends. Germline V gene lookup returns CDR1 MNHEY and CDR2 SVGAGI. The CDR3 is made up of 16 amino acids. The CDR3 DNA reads TGTGCCAGCAGTTACCAGACCCGCGGGTCCTACAATGAGCAGTTCTTC. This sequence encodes CASSYQTRGSYNEQFF.